This entry features one T cell receptor (beta chain) sequence. Trimming took 7 bases from V and 6 from J; bases not matched to a gene: 13. The CDR3 spans 15 residues. Per germline, CDR1 ENHRY and CDR2 SYGVKD. The sample is drawn from a study of blood T cell repertoires in COVID-19. For the study at large: Donors in the United States, Italy and Spain gave samples during acute or convalescent COVID-19. Nucleic acid was either cDNA or gDNA, and it came from T cells, B-cell-depleted T cells, or PBMCs.

TCRdb keeps only in-frame clones here, not all; method: immunoSEQ multiplex PCR. The sample records about 200,000 clones, roughly 84% being singletons. Specimen: peripheral blood. The genes are TRBV10-3 and TRBJ1-1; 8 nucleotides line up with TRBD1. The TCR originated in a woman aged 80 or older with acute or convalescent COVID-19. The CDR3 region is CAINRQGIQVAEAFF. Here the CDR3 DNA reads TGTGCCATCAACCGACAGGGGATACAAGTCGCTGAAGCTTTCTTT.